This T cell receptor (beta chain) was sequenced for a study of human T cells and chemical hapten exposure. Looked up from germline, CDR1 is SGHNT and CDR2 is YYREEE (reference sequence). V dropped 4 bases and J dropped 0 bases, with 15 bases sitting between them. The CDR3 has 16 residues. Noted time point: patch test 3, about 24 weeks after DPC sensitization. Treatment meaning: therapeutic diphenylcyclopropenone sensitization with weekly scalp DPC. The table lists this clonotype with many counts. From the RACE reads, TCRdb called clonotypes with MiXCR, one entry per CDR3 protein. This sample has over 65,000 distinct CDR3 sequences, with more than 9.5% found just once.

V usage is TRBV5-4 and J usage is TRBJ2-3; D possibly matches TRBD1 or TRBD2 (5 bases each). The sequences come from whole blood, collected in connection with sensitization to the hapten diphenylcyclopropenone (DPC). The receptor comes from a woman between 50 and 59 years old with alopecia areata. Some clones in this sample may be carry-over from other donors' samples. The DNA for the CDR3 is TGTGCCAGCAGCAAACCGGGGACCAAAAGCACAGATACGCAGTATTTT. Residues: CASSKPGTKSTDTQYF. Combining the CDR3 with reference TRBV5-4 and TRBJ2-3 gives the whole variable domain ETGVTQSPTHLIKTRGQQVTLRCSSQSGHNTVSWYQQALGQGPQFIFQYYREEENGRGNFPPRFSGLQFPNYSSELNVNALELDDSALYLCASSKPGTKSTDTQYFGPGTRLTVL.